These T cell receptor beta chains were read from a single sample in a study of T-cell reconstitution after alpha-beta-depleted transplantation in children. TCRdb analysed the PCR reads with MiXCR anew, one entry per CDR3 protein. The table lists about 400,000 distinct CDR3 sequences, roughly 20% of them singletons. The material was PBMCs from the stem cell graft donor, obtained from the stem cell graft. Receptor source: a human donor who donated a stem cell graft to a child with acute myeloid leukemia. Both conserved end residues are trimmed from each CDR3. Fields, in order: J gene, V gene, CDR3 protein.

TRBJ2-3,TRBV20-1,SARDPWDTQY
TRBJ2-7,TRBV6-5,ASADGTYEQY
TRBJ2-1,TRBV10-3,AISRTSGSADEQF
TRBJ2-5,TRBV5-1,ASSLVAQAQETQY
TRBJ2-3,TRBV24-1,ATSDPNPSTPGSRTDTQY
TRBJ2-2,TRBV20-1,SARESHGDVANTGELF
TRBJ2-1,TRBV20-1,SAPVRDRVYNEQF
TRBJ2-6,TRBV7-2,ASSPQQGTNVLT
TRBJ2-3,TRBV6-5,ASSYSRKAAGGSTDTQY
TRBJ2-3,TRBV2,ASSEKGIGDTQY
TRBJ2-3,TRBV5-6,ASSLWTGGATDTQY
TRBJ2-1,TRBV28,ASSFVRGYNEQF
TRBJ2-7,TRBV10-3,AISAAELPNYEQY
TRBJ2-7,TRBV20-1,SASSRSEQY
TRBJ2-5,TRBV6-2/TRBV6-3,ASSLSGRAETQY
TRBJ2-1,TRBV15,ATIPTGDPYNEQF
TRBJ2-5,TRBV10-3,AISEVKGQQETQY
TRBJ1-1,TRBV12-3/TRBV12-4,ASSPQGALGSTEAF
TRBJ2-3,TRBV20-1,RLGNPLTDTQY
TRBJ2-2,TRBV2,ASKGDRGTGELF
TRBJ2-7,TRBV4-1,ASSQESGGLLIEQY
TRBJ2-1,TRBV9,ASSVNPDRSYNEQF
TRBJ1-1,TRBV25-1,ASSEYRGGGSF
TRBJ2-1,TRBV7-9,ASSGQGDNEQF
TRBJ2-2,TRBV20-1,SAHGTSGPNTGELF
TRBJ2-7,TRBV5-1,ASSRDFYEQY
TRBJ1-5,TRBV20-1,SASTGQLNQPQH
TRBJ1-1,TRBV9,ASSVDGAVNTEAF
TRBJ2-7,TRBV28,ASSPRGTTYEQY
TRBJ2-1,TRBV20-1,SAREREVSYNEQF
TRBJ2-7,TRBV29-1,SVSTSGRAYEQY
TRBJ2-3,TRBV4-1,ASSQVLAMLDTQY
TRBJ2-1,TRBV7-9,ASSLEGTSDEQF
TRBJ2-7,TRBV12-1,ASPAALITTSGSDEQY
TRBJ2-5,TRBV5-5,ASSLTALQETQY
TRBJ2-1,TRBV28,ASSLYGTSANEQF
TRBJ2-6,TRBV20-1,SARVSDRGTSGANVLT
TRBJ2-1,TRBV28,ASSFPTAALHDNEQF
TRBJ2-7,TRBV20-1,SAKPPAGLGEQY
TRBJ2-3,TRBV19,ASSTGLATDTQY
TRBJ1-1,TRBV29-1,SVEESRGAEAF
TRBJ2-7,TRBV2,ASSPDRGQFYEQY
TRBJ2-7,TRBV15,ATSRDVPYEQY
TRBJ2-3,TRBV7-9,ASSLTVDTQY
TRBJ2-7,TRBV20-1,SARDPGGPTYEQY
TRBJ2-1,TRBV24-1,ATSDLDTAEQF
TRBJ2-7,TRBV5-1,ASSRDRLPYEQY
TRBJ2-7,TRBV2,ASSAGFPPYEQY
TRBJ2-1,TRBV30,AWSATGNEQF
TRBJ2-1,TRBV7-9,ASSSPPGQGEF
TRBJ1-4,TRBV7-9,ASSASGTGVARLF
TRBJ2-1,TRBV20-1,SISRRAGGEQF
TRBJ2-3,TRBV12-3/TRBV12-4,ASSLASGRVDTQY
TRBJ2-3,TRBV12-3/TRBV12-4,ASQGDGTDTQY
TRBJ2-7,TRBV11-2,ASSLGTGVLSEQY
TRBJ2-2,TRBV15,ATTDRANTGELF